This T cell receptor beta chain stems from a study of blood T cell repertoires in COVID-19. In the study overall: Sample material is recorded as cDNA or gDNA derived from T cells, B-cell-depleted T cells, or PBMCs.

This clone was counted a single time. Data came from immunoSEQ multiplex PCR; TCRdb stores just in-frame clones and leaves some out. The data show about 130,000 clones, almost 70% seen once. Trimming cost V 4 bases and J 3 bases; bases outside gene matches: 6. CDR3 length: 15 residues. Germline CDR1 MDHEN, CDR2 SYDVKM. This TCR came from a woman aged 70-85 years with acute or convalescent COVID-19. The sample consisted of peripheral blood. This chain connects TRBV28 to TRBJ2-5, with 9 bases identical to TRBD2. CDR3 sequence reads: CASSSWASGEETQYF. The CDR3 DNA reads as TGTGCCAGCAGTTCATGGGCTAGCGGGGAAGAGACCCAGTACTTC.